Presented here are 20 T cell receptor beta chains from one specimen sequenced in a study of shared clonotypes between healthy human individuals. This table comes from immunoSEQ multiplex PCR, and its TCRdb copy is limited to in-frame clones, with some not included. The sample consists of 2 million to 2.5 million clones, just under 95% of them appearing once. Sequenced material: naive CD4+ T cells from PBMCs. The subset is: CD45RA+ positively selected. The receptors stem from a man aged 18 to 30 in good health. Some clones in this sample may be carry-over from other donors' samples.

The chain joins TRBV6-1 to TRBJ1-5; D not certain. CDR3 length: 13 residues. CDR1 is MNHNS, CDR2 SASEGT, per germline. V lost 6 bases to trimming and J lost 7 bases, with 13 bases between them. The CDR3 coding sequence is TGTGCCAGCAGCTCCATGGAGGGCCAGCCCCAGCATTTT. This codes for CASSSMEGQPQHF.

V usage is TRBV30 and J usage is TRBJ1-2; D perhaps matches TRBD1 (5 bases). Germline assignment: CDR1 GTSNPN and CDR2 SVGIG (reference sequence). This CDR3 contains 17 residues. The ends were cut back, 1 base at V and 3 bases at J, with 21 bases in the middle. The CDR3: CAWSGGTATRLYYGYTF. Here the CDR3 DNA reads TGTGCCTGGAGTGGCGGGACGGCCACGCGGTTGTACTATGGCTACACCTTC.

The V and J genes are TRBV28 and TRBJ1-2, with 10 bases aligning to TRBD1. Trimming at V came to 4 bases and at J to 7 bases, leaving 6 bases not matched to a gene. CDR3 length equals 14 residues. CDR1 MDHEN and CDR2 SYDVKM come from the germline V gene. The CDR3 DNA sequence: TGTGCCAGCAGTTCGGACAGGGGGTTTGGTGGCTACACCTTC. It yields the protein CASSSDRGFGGYTF.

Regarding this clone: The same CDR3 is also encoded by other DNA sequences in this sample. V usage is TRBV27 and J usage is TRBJ1-1; D not certain. The V gene lost 2 bases and the J gene lost 0 bases, with 4 bases spanning the gap. Germline assignment: CDR1 MNHEY and CDR2 SMNVEV (reference sequence). This CDR3 region has 13 residues. The CDR3 DNA reads TGTGCCAGCAGTTTACTCATGAACACTGAAGCTTTCTTT. Translated, it gives CASSLLMNTEAFF.

The table lists this clone with a few counts. The chain combines TRBV6-6 with TRBJ1-5, with no clear D. The CDR3 covers 14 residues. Germline V CDR1 and CDR2: MNHNY, SVGAGI (reference sequence). Trimming removed 4 bases from V and 10 bases from J, with 17 bases in between. This CDR3 is CASSFLDVEGPQHF. The CDR3 DNA reads as TGTGCCAGCAGTTTCTTGGACGTAGAGGGTCCCCAGCATTTT.

This clone was counted only a few times. The chain combines TRBV7-3 with TRBJ1-1; D is unclear. CDR3 length equals 16 residues. Trimming removed 0 bases from V and 0 bases from J, with 11 bases in between. The germline gives CDR1 SGHTA, CDR2 FQGTGA. CDR3 DNA sequence: TGTGCCAGCAGCTTAACGATCACAGCAATGAACACTGAAGCTTTCTTT. It translates to CASSLTITAMNTEAFF.

This clone was observed a handful of times. Within the sample, other DNA sequences also encode this same CDR3. The chain has TRBV5-1 and TRBJ2-7; D gene uncertain. The CDR3 covers 13 residues. Germline loops: CDR1 SGHRS, CDR2 YFSETQ. V lost 0 bases, J lost 3 bases, and 7 bases lay in between. CDR3 amino acids: CASSLEGSYEQYF. DNA of the CDR3: TGCGCCAGCAGCTTGGAGGGCAGCTACGAGCAGTACTTC. Using reference TRBV5-1 and TRBJ2-7 for the parts outside the CDR3, the full variable domain is KAGVTQTPRYLIKTRGQQVTLSCSPISGHRSVSWYQQTPGQGLQFLFEYFSETQRNKGNFPGRFSGRQFSNSRSEMNVSTLELGDSALYLCASSLEGSYEQYFGPGTRLTVT.

This chain joins TRBV29-1 and TRBJ2-5; 10 bases align to TRBD1. Germline V CDR1 and CDR2: SQVTM, ANQGSEA. Trimming took 6 bases from V and 10 from J; bases not matched to a gene: 8. This CDR3 has 12 residues. In DNA form, the CDR3 reads TGCAGCGTCGTCCGGGACAGGGGTATCCAGTACTTC. It codes for CSVVRDRGIQYF.

This chain uses TRBV7-9 with TRBJ2-4; D ambiguous. The CDR3 is made up of 11 amino acids. Trimming shortened V by 0 bases and J by 14 bases, and 8 bases separated the two germline ends. Germline V gives CDR1 SEHNR, CDR2 FQNEAQ (reference sequence). For the CDR3, the DNA is TGTGCCAGCAGCTTAGCGGGGTCGGAGTACTTC. It is translated as CASSLAGSEYF.

V and J are TRBV10-3 and TRBJ2-7; perhaps D is TRBD1 or TRBD2 (5 bases each). The germline gives CDR1 ENHRY, CDR2 SYGVKD. Trimming shortened V by 6 bases and J by 2 bases, and 11 bases separated the two germline ends. The CDR3 has 13 residues. The CDR3 loop reads CAISRDGAYEQYF. CDR3 DNA sequence: TGTGCCATCAGCCGGGACGGGGCCTACGAGCAGTACTTC.

The V call is TRBV5-1, the J call TRBJ2-2; 7 bases match TRBD2. The V and J ends lost 0 bases and 6 bases, in that order; junction bases with no gene match: 11. This CDR3 spans 17 amino acids. Germline V gene lookup returns CDR1 SGHRS and CDR2 YFSETQ. The CDR3 DNA reads TGCGCCAGCAGCTTGGCCCCAGGACTAGAAGTAGCCGGGGAGCTGTTTTTT. Translation gives CASSLAPGLEVAGELFF.

The gene calls are TRBV7-8 and TRBJ1-5; no firm D call. Germline V gene data show CDR1 as SGHVS and CDR2 as FQNEAQ. This CDR3 is built from 16 residues. Trimming left V 0 bases short and J 2 bases short, with 11 bases between. The CDR3 sequence is CASSLAPELGNQPQHF. The CDR3 DNA is TGTGCCAGCAGCTTAGCGCCGGAATTAGGCAATCAGCCCCAGCATTTT.

The chain recombines TRBV9 with TRBJ2-1; TRBD2 agrees at 8 bases. Germline assignment: CDR1 SGDLS and CDR2 YYNGEE. With 4 bases clipped from V and 5 bases from J, the junction kept 5 bases outside the gene matches. CDR3 length: 14 residues. The CDR3 protein is CASSLAGGHNEQFF. CDR3 nucleotides: TGTGCCAGCAGCCTAGCGGGCGGGCACAATGAGCAGTTCTTC.

Worth noting for this clone: The sample holds other DNA sequences that translate to the same CDR3. The CDR3: CASSGTGGGQPQHF. CDR3 nucleotides: TGTGCCAGCAGTGGTACAGGGGGAGGTCAGCCCCAGCATTTT. This chain uses TRBV28 with TRBJ1-5; TRBD1 matches at 8 bases. Germline lookup yields CDR1 MDHEN and CDR2 SYDVKM. With V trimmed by 5 bases and J by 6 bases, 6 bases remained unmatched. The CDR3 runs to 14 residues. The variable domain in full, with the rest retrieved from reference TRBV28 and TRBJ1-5, is DVKVTQSSRYLVKRTGEKVFLECVQDMDHENMFWYRQDPGLGLRLIYFSYDVKMKEKGDIPEGYSVSREKKERFSLILESASTNQTSMYLCASSGTGGGQPQHFGDGTRLSIL.

Comments on this clone: Other DNA variants within this sample encode the same CDR3. CDR3 in DNA: TGTGCCAGCAGCTTGGGGACAGGGGGCACTGAAGCTTTCTTT. This sequence encodes CASSLGTGGTEAFF. This chain links TRBV5-8 with TRBJ1-1; 10 positions agree with TRBD1. The CDR3 is made up of 14 amino acids. V shed 0 bases and J 4 bases; nucleotides not matched to a gene: 0. Germline lookup yields CDR1 SGHTS and CDR2 YDEGEE.

The chain joins TRBV28 to TRBJ2-1, with 9 bases aligning to TRBD2. Per germline, CDR1 MDHEN and CDR2 SYDVKM. Germline trimming cut 6 bases from V and 7 bases from J; bases unmatched to any gene: 13. The CDR3 is 16 residues long. CDR3 in amino acids: CASSPAGSGSINEQFF. CDR3 bases: TGTGCCAGCAGCCCCGCGGGTAGCGGGAGTATTAATGAGCAGTTCTTC. The full variable domain, in which reference TRBV28 and TRBJ2-1 provide the parts outside the CDR3, is DVKVTQSSRYLVKRTGEKVFLECVQDMDHENMFWYRQDPGLGLRLIYFSYDVKMKEKGDIPEGYSVSREKKERFSLILESASTNQTSMYLCASSPAGSGSINEQFFGPGTRLTVL.

This clone was seen just once. The chain uses TRBV7-8 and TRBJ1-3; 7 bases map to TRBD1. The germline V gene encodes CDR1 SGHVS and CDR2 FQNEAQ. V was pared by 5 bases and J by 3 bases, with 10 bases of the junction left unmatched. The CDR3 consists of 16 residues. CDR3 region: CASSQGDSRGGNTIYF. As DNA, the CDR3 is TGTGCCAGCAGCCAAGGGGACAGCAGGGGTGGAAACACCATATATTTT.

The chain uses TRBV19 and TRBJ2-7; D perhaps matches TRBD2 (6 bases). V lost 5 bases and J lost 0, with 14 bases in between. The CDR3 consists of 15 residues. Germline CDR1 reads LNHDA; CDR2 reads SQIVND (reference sequence). The CDR3 here is CASSRGGMDSYEQYF. DNA of the CDR3: TGTGCCAGTAGTCGAGGAGGGATGGACTCCTACGAGCAGTACTTC. Looking up the rest from reference TRBV19 and TRBJ2-7 gives the full variable domain: DGGITQSPKYLFRKEGQNVTLSCEQNLNHDAMYWYRQDPGQGLRLIYYSQIVNDFQKGDIAEGYSVSREKKESFPLTVTSAQKNPTAFYLCASSRGGMDSYEQYFGPGTRLTVT.

This clone was seen only once. The chain uses TRBV28 and TRBJ1-3, with unresolved D. The CDR3 contains 16 residues. Trimming took 5 bases from V and 0 from J, leaving 14 bases between them. CDR1 is MDHEN, CDR2 SYDVKM, per germline. The CDR3 coding sequence is TGTGCCAGCAGTGTCACCCACGGGTTCTCTGGAAACACCATATATTTT. Its protein product is CASSVTHGFSGNTIYF.

The chain joins TRBV4-3 to TRBJ2-4, with unresolved D. The V gene's germline CDR1 is LGHNA and CDR2 YSLEER. With 0 bases removed from V and 5 bases from J, the gap between germline ends came to 11 bases. The CDR3 covers 15 residues. CDR3 sequence reads: CASSQEGFGENIQYF. The CDR3 region has the DNA TGCGCCAGCAGCCAAGAAGGGTTTGGGGAAAACATTCAGTACTTC.